This T cell receptor beta chain was recorded in a study of blood T cells in healthy people across ages. Alongside a J-beta primer mix, a sample-barcoded 5' primer served in a second PCR lasting about 7 to 11 cycles. TCRdb redid the calling of the 5' RACE reads with MiXCR, one entry per CDR3 protein. The sample holds around 1.7 million distinct CDR3 sequences; about 28% are singletons and the top ten take about 7.7%. A word on this clonotype: The antigen is undetermined.

Study outcomes and limitations: Investigators treated diversity estimates from one million T cells as underestimates.

The V end lost 1 base, the J end lost 3 bases, and 10 bases lay between the germline ends. The CDR3 spans 15 residues. Germline CDR1 LNHDA, CDR2 SQIVND (reference sequence). Peripheral blood samples of around 9.5 milliliters were drawn from each donor. The J gene is TRBJ2-1, the V gene TRBV19, with no clear D. Sequencing used blood. The TCR was taken from a woman between 25 and 40 years old in good health. The CDR3 DNA reads as TGTGCCAGTAGTATAGTACCGGGCTTCTACAATGAGCAGTTCTTC. This codes for CASSIVPGFYNEQFF.